This T cell receptor beta chain was sequenced for a study of cytotoxic CD8 clonotypes in ibrutinib-treated CLL. Study as a whole: Patients: about a dozen relapsed/refractory, fewer than 16 treatment-naive, under 18 IGHV unmutated. The authors obtained response samples at a median of about eleven months of treatment, range 6 to 36. Study-level points and caveats: An increase in clonality occurred at ibrutinib response, followed by a return toward baseline at progression.

Comments on this clone: Its antigen remains unknown.

There are 14 residues in the CDR3. V was shortened by 9 bases and J by 7 bases, with 23 bases between the two germline ends. Germline V CDR1 and CDR2: SGHRS, YFSETQ. Frozen-stored PBMCs produced about 2 micrograms of genomic DNA for TCR beta libraries. TCRdb's copy holds only in-frame clones and misses some; the assay was immunoSEQ multiplex PCR. Of approximately 200,000 clones in the sample, over 55% are singletons; the top ten hold 13%. This sequence was found in a human donor with chronic lymphocytic leukemia. The rearrangement uses TRBV5-1 and TRBJ2-7, with D perhaps matching TRBD1 or TRBD2 (5 bases each). Sequences were derived from PBMCs, sampled after 24 months of ibrutinib treatment. The CDR3 region is CATRPRDAAEEQYF. DNA for the CDR3: TGCGCCACACGCCCACGGGACGCGGCCGAGGAGCAGTACTTC.